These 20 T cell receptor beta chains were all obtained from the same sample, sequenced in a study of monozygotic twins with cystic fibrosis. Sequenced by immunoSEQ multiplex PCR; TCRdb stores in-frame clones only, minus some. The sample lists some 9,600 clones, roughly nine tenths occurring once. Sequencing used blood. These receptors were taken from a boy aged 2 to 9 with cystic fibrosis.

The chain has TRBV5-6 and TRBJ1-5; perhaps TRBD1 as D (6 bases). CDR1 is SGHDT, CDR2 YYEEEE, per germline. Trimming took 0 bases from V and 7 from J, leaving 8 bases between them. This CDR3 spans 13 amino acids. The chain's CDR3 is CASSLGTGQPQHF. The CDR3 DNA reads TGTGCCAGCAGCTTGGGAACAGGGCAGCCCCAGCATTTT.

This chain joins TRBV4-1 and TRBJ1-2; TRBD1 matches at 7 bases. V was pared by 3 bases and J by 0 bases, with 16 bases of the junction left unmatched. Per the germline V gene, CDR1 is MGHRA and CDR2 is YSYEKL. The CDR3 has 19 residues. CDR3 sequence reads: CASSQHSLRGQKANYGYTF. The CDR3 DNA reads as TGCGCCAGCAGCCAGCATTCGCTCCGGGGACAGAAGGCTAACTATGGCTACACCTTC.

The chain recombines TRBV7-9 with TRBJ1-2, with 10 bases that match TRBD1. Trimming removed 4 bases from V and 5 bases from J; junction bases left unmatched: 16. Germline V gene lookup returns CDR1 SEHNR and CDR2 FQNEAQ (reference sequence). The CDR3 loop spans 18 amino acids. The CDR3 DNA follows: TGTGCCAGCAGCTGGGGGACAGGGGAATCTGTGTTTAGTTATGGCTACACCTTC. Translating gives CASSWGTGESVFSYGYTF.

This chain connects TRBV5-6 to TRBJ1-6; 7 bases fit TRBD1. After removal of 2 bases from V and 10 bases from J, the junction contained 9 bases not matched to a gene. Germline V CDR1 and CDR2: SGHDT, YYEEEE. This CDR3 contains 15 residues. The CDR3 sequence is CASSFETGRGSPLHF. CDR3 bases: TGTGCCAGCAGCTTTGAGACAGGGCGTGGCTCACCCCTCCACTTT.

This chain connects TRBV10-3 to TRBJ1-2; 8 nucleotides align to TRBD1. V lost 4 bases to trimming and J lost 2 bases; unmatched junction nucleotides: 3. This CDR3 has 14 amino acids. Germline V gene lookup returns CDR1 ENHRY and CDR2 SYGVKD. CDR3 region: CAISGTGLNYGYTF. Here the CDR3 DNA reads TGTGCCATCAGTGGGACAGGGCTAAACTATGGCTACACCTTC.

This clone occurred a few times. CDR3 bases: TGTGCCAGCAGGCGGACTAGCGGGGGGCTGAACACCGGGGAGCTGTTTTTT. Residues: CASRRTSGGLNTGELFF. The chain combines TRBV14 with TRBJ2-2; 14 nucleotides match TRBD2. J lost 1 base, V lost 6 bases, and 4 bases had no gene match. The CDR3 extends over 17 amino acids. Germline values: CDR1 SGHDN, CDR2 FVKESK.

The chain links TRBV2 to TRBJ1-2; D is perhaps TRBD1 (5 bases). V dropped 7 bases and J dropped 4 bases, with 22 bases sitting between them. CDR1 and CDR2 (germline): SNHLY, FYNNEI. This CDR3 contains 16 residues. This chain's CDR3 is CASTNRGGGDFYGYTF. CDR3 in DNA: TGTGCCAGCACCAATCGCGGTGGGGGGGATTTCTATGGCTACACCTTC.

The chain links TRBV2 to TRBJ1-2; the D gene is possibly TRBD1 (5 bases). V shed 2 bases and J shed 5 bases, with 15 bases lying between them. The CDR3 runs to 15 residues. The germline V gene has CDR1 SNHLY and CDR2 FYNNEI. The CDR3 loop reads CASSENIGTVYGYTF. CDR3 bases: TGTGCCAGCAGTGAAAATATTGGGACGGTTTATGGCTACACCTTC.

This CDR3 is CASSLSADTYGYTF. Here the CDR3 DNA reads TGTGCCAGCAGCTTATCAGCCGACACCTATGGCTACACCTTC. V and J are TRBV7-9 and TRBJ1-2, with D uncertain. The V and J ends lost 2 bases and 4 bases respectively, with 11 bases between them. The CDR3 is made up of 14 amino acids. Germline V gene data show CDR1 as SEHNR and CDR2 as FQNEAQ (reference sequence). Based on the CDR3 plus reference TRBV7-9 and TRBJ1-2, the full variable domain is DTGVSQNPRHKITKRGQNVTFRCDPISEHNRLYWYRQTLGQGPEFLTYFQNEAQLEKSRLLSDRFSAERPKGSFSTLEIQRTEQGDSAMYLCASSLSADTYGYTFGSGTRLTVV.

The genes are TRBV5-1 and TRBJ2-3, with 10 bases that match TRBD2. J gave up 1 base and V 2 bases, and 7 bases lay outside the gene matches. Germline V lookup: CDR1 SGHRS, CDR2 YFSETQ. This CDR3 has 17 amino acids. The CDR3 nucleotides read TGCGCCAGCAGCTTCGCACCAGCGGGGGGGGGCACAGATACGCAGTATTTT. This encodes CASSFAPAGGGTDTQYF.

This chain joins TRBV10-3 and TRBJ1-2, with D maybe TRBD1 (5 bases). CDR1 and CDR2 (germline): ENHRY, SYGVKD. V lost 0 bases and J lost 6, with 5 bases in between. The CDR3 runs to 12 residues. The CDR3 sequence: CAISESGDGYTF. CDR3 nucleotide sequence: TGTGCCATCAGTGAGTCAGGGGATGGCTACACCTTC.

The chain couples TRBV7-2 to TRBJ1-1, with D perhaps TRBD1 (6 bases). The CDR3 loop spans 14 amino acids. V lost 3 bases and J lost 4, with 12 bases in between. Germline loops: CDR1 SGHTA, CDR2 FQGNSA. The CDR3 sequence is CASSFVGGGTEAFF. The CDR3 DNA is TGTGCCAGCAGCTTCGTAGGGGGAGGCACTGAAGCTTTCTTT.

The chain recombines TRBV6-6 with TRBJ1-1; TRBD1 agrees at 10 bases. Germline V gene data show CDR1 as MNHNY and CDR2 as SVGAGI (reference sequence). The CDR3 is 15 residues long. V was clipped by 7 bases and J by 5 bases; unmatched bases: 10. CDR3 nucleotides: TGTGCCAGCAATAAACCGGGACAGGGGCGGACTGAAGCTTTCTTT. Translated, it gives CASNKPGQGRTEAFF.

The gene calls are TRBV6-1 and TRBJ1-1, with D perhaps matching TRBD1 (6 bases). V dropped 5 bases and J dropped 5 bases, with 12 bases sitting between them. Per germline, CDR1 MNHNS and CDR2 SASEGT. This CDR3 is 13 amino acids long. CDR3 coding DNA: TGTGCCAGCAGTAGGGGGGGTCCGACTGAAGCTTTCTTT. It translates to CASSRGGPTEAFF.

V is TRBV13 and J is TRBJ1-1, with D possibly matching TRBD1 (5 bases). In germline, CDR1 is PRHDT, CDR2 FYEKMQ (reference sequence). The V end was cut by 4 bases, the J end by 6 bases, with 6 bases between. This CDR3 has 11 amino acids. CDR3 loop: CASSSGAEAFF. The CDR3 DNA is TGTGCCAGCAGCTCGGGGGCTGAAGCTTTCTTT. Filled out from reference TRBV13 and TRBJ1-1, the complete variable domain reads AAGVIQSPRHLIKEKRETATLKCYPIPRHDTVYWYQQGPGQDPQFLISFYEKMQSDKGSIPDRFSAQQFSDYHSELNMSSLELGDSALYFCASSSGAEAFFGQGTRLTVV.

The DNA for the CDR3 is TGTGCCAGTAGTATCGGGACAGCTCAGCCCCAGCATTTT. As protein: CASSIGTAQPQHF. The V gene is TRBV19, the J gene TRBJ1-5; 7 bases are a match to TRBD1. CDR1 is LNHDA and CDR2 is SQIVND in the germline V gene (reference sequence). The CDR3 covers 13 residues. V gave up 3 bases and J gave up 6 bases; unmatched junction bases: 2.

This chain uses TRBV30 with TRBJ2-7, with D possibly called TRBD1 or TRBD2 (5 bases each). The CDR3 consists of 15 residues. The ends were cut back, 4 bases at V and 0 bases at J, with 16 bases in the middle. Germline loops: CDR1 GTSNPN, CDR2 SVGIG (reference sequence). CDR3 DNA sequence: TGTGCCTGGAACCCAGGGACCGTAAGCTCCTACGAGCAGTACTTC. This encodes CAWNPGTVSSYEQYF. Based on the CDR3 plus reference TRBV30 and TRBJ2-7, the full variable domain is SQTIHQWPATLVQPVGSPLSLECTVEGTSNPNLYWYRQAAGRGLQLLFYSVGIGQISSEVPQNLSASRPQDRQFILSSKKLLLSDSGFYLCAWNPGTVSSYEQYFGPGTRLTVT.

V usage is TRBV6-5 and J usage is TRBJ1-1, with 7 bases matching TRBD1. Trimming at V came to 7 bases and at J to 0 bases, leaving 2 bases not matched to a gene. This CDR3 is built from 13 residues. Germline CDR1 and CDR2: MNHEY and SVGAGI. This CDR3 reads CASTTGVNTEAFF. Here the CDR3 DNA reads TGTGCCAGCACCACAGGGGTGAACACTGAAGCTTTCTTT.

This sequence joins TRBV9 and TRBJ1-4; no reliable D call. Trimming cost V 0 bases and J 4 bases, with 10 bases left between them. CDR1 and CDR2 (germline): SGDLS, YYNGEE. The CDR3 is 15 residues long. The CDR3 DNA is TGTGCCAGCAGCGTAGGACACTCGATTAATGAAAAACTGTTTTTT. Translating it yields CASSVGHSINEKLFF.

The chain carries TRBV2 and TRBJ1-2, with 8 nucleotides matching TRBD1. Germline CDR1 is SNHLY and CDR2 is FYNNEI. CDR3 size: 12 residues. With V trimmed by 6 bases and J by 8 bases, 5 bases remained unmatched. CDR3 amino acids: CASRPTGVGYTF. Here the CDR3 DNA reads TGTGCCAGCAGGCCGACAGGGGTAGGCTACACCTTC.